These T cell receptor beta chains were read from a single sample in a study of blood T cell repertoires in COVID-19. Repertoires were generated with immunoSEQ multiplex PCR, while TCRdb's copy carries only in-frame clones and drops some. Of more than 150,000 clones listed, 65% to 85% are singletons. The sequencing sample was made of peripheral blood. These receptors came from a woman in her sixties with acute or convalescent COVID-19. CDR3s include the opening cysteine and the closing phenylalanine or tryptophan. Each record gives: clone size, J gene, V gene, D gene, CDR3 DNA, CDR3 protein. A D gene is named only where the DNA matches it firmly. Clone size appears in some rows only: once, few, many, or a class for an expanded clone.

abundance: NA; j_gene: TRBJ1-5; v_gene: TRBV4-1; d_gene: NA; CDR3nt: TGCGCCAGCACCCCTCGGGACAAAGGGTTCCAGCCCCAGCATTTT; CDR3aa: CASTPRDKGFQPQHF
abundance: NA; j_gene: TRBJ2-7; v_gene: TRBV11-2; d_gene: TRBD2; CDR3nt: TGTGCCAGCGGACTAGCGCATTTTTACGAGCAGTACTTC; CDR3aa: CASGLAHFYEQYF
abundance: NA; j_gene: TRBJ1-1; v_gene: TRBV7-3; d_gene: TRBD1; CDR3nt: TGTGCCAGCAGCTTTGGGACAGGGAACACTGAAGCTTTCTTT; CDR3aa: CASSFGTGNTEAFF
abundance: NA; j_gene: TRBJ1-1; v_gene: TRBV5-1; d_gene: NA; CDR3nt: TGCGCCAGCAGCCCTGGGACGGGAGGGACTGGTTTCTTT; CDR3aa: CASSPGTGGTGFF
abundance: few; j_gene: TRBJ2-7; v_gene: TRBV6-2/TRBV6-3; d_gene: NA; CDR3nt: TGTGCCAGCAGTTATCAGGGGCCATTGTGGTACGAGCAGTACTTC; CDR3aa: CASSYQGPLWYEQYF
abundance: NA; j_gene: TRBJ2-7; v_gene: TRBV4-3; d_gene: NA; CDR3nt: TGCGCCAGCAGCCGGCGGACAGATGGGAATTACGAGCAGTACTTC; CDR3aa: CASSRRTDGNYEQYF
abundance: NA; j_gene: TRBJ1-2; v_gene: TRBV7-2; d_gene: TRBD1; CDR3nt: TGTGCCAGCAGCTTAGGACAGGGAGAAGCCTATGGCTACACCTTC; CDR3aa: CASSLGQGEAYGYTF
abundance: NA; j_gene: TRBJ1-5; v_gene: TRBV6-5; d_gene: NA; CDR3nt: TGTGCCACCCGGCCCAGGAATAGCAATCAGCCCCAGCATTTT; CDR3aa: CATRPRNSNQPQHF
abundance: NA; j_gene: TRBJ1-1; v_gene: TRBV7-2; d_gene: TRBD1; CDR3nt: TGTGCCAGCAGCCGGGACAGGGCAAGGAACACTGAAGCTTTCTTT; CDR3aa: CASSRDRARNTEAFF
abundance: NA; j_gene: TRBJ1-1; v_gene: TRBV30; d_gene: NA; CDR3nt: TGTGCCTGGAGTGTACTCGGCAGCCCGGGTGGGAACACTGAAGCTTTCTTT; CDR3aa: CAWSVLGSPGGNTEAFF
abundance: NA; j_gene: TRBJ2-7; v_gene: TRBV18; d_gene: NA; CDR3nt: TGTGCCAGCTCACCCGGAGTATACGAGCAGTACTTC; CDR3aa: CASSPGVYEQYF
abundance: NA; j_gene: TRBJ1-2; v_gene: TRBV5-1; d_gene: NA; CDR3nt: TGCGCCAGCAGCTTGGACAGTTCGTCGGACTATGGCTACACCTTC; CDR3aa: CASSLDSSSDYGYTF
abundance: NA; j_gene: TRBJ2-3; v_gene: TRBV7-9; d_gene: TRBD1; CDR3nt: TGTGCCAGCAGCTTACAGGGGGTTATCACAGATACGCAGTATTTT; CDR3aa: CASSLQGVITDTQYF
abundance: NA; j_gene: TRBJ2-3; v_gene: TRBV14; d_gene: NA; CDR3nt: TGTGCCAGCAGCCAAGACTCCGGAGCAAGCACAGATACGCAGTATTTT; CDR3aa: CASSQDSGASTDTQYF
abundance: NA; j_gene: TRBJ1-2; v_gene: TRBV6-5; d_gene: NA; CDR3nt: TGTGCCAGCAGTCCCTCGGGACACCCTAACTATGGCTACACCTTC; CDR3aa: CASSPSGHPNYGYTF
abundance: NA; j_gene: TRBJ1-2; v_gene: TRBV19; d_gene: NA; CDR3nt: TGTGCCAGTAGTACTCACCTGTCAGGGGCCTACACCTTC; CDR3aa: CASSTHLSGAYTF
abundance: NA; j_gene: TRBJ1-2; v_gene: TRBV12-3/TRBV12-4; d_gene: NA; CDR3nt: TGTGCCAGCAGTTTTGAGGGCTATGGCTACACCTTC; CDR3aa: CASSFEGYGYTF
abundance: NA; j_gene: TRBJ1-4; v_gene: TRBV29-1; d_gene: NA; CDR3nt: TGCAGCGCGGGACGGGGAAATGAAAAACTGTTTTTT; CDR3aa: CSAGRGNEKLFF
abundance: NA; j_gene: TRBJ1-6; v_gene: TRBV7-2; d_gene: TRBD1; CDR3nt: TGTGCCAGCAGCTTTCCTACGACAGGGAGTCCCGTCAATTCACCCCTCCACTTT; CDR3aa: CASSFPTTGSPVNSPLHF
abundance: NA; j_gene: TRBJ1-6; v_gene: TRBV21-1; d_gene: NA; CDR3nt: TGTGCCAGCAGCAAAGCTGCAGGCGGGAACTCACCCCTCCACTTT; CDR3aa: CASSKAAGGNSPLHF
abundance: NA; j_gene: TRBJ1-1; v_gene: TRBV12-5; d_gene: NA; CDR3nt: TGTGCTAGTGGTCTACAGCTTATGAACACTGAAGCTTTCTTT; CDR3aa: CASGLQLMNTEAFF
abundance: NA; j_gene: TRBJ2-2; v_gene: TRBV29-1; d_gene: NA; CDR3nt: TGCAGCGTTGGTGCGTGGGGGGACACCGGGGAGCTGTTTTTT; CDR3aa: CSVGAWGDTGELFF
abundance: NA; j_gene: TRBJ1-2; v_gene: TRBV19; d_gene: TRBD1; CDR3nt: TGTGCCAGTAGCCTGACAGGGAGCGATTATGGCTACACCTTC; CDR3aa: CASSLTGSDYGYTF
abundance: NA; j_gene: TRBJ2-7; v_gene: TRBV9; d_gene: TRBD1; CDR3nt: TGTGCCAGCAGCGTAGCTACCCAGGGGGTCGAAGCCTACGAGCAGTACTTC; CDR3aa: CASSVATQGVEAYEQYF
abundance: NA; j_gene: TRBJ1-1; v_gene: TRBV5-1; d_gene: NA; CDR3nt: TGCGCCAGCAGCTTGTATGGGGGCTGGAACACTGAAGCTTTCTTT; CDR3aa: CASSLYGGWNTEAFF
abundance: NA; j_gene: TRBJ2-1; v_gene: TRBV4-3; d_gene: NA; CDR3nt: TGCGCCAGCAGCCAAATACCTGACAGCTCCTACAATGAGCAGTTCTTC; CDR3aa: CASSQIPDSSYNEQFF
abundance: NA; j_gene: TRBJ1-2; v_gene: TRBV19; d_gene: TRBD1; CDR3nt: TGTGCCAGTACCTTGCGACTCTCCGCCGACAGGGCCCGCTACACCTTC; CDR3aa: CASTLRLSADRARYTF
abundance: NA; j_gene: TRBJ2-7; v_gene: TRBV10-2; d_gene: NA; CDR3nt: TGCGCCAGCAGTGGACCTGACAGTCTCCTCTCCTACGAGCAGTACTTC; CDR3aa: CASSGPDSLLSYEQYF
abundance: NA; j_gene: TRBJ1-2; v_gene: TRBV6-5; d_gene: NA; CDR3nt: TGTGCCAGCAGTTACTCGGCCAGGGAAACGAATGGCTACACCTTC; CDR3aa: CASSYSARETNGYTF
abundance: few; j_gene: TRBJ2-1; v_gene: TRBV28; d_gene: NA; CDR3nt: TGTGCCAGCGGTGGGGAGGTAAACTCCTACAATGAGCAGTTCTTC; CDR3aa: CASGGEVNSYNEQFF
abundance: once; j_gene: TRBJ2-1; v_gene: TRBV3-1/TRBV3-2; d_gene: TRBD2; CDR3nt: TGTGCCAGCAGCCAAGAACGGGGGGGCCTTGAGGAGCAGTTCTTC; CDR3aa: CASSQERGGLEEQFF
abundance: few; j_gene: TRBJ1-5; v_gene: TRBV12-5; d_gene: NA; CDR3nt: TGTGCTAGTGGTTTGGTACTGGTCGGGGGAACAAATAGCAATCAGCCCCAGCATTTT; CDR3aa: CASGLVLVGGTNSNQPQHF